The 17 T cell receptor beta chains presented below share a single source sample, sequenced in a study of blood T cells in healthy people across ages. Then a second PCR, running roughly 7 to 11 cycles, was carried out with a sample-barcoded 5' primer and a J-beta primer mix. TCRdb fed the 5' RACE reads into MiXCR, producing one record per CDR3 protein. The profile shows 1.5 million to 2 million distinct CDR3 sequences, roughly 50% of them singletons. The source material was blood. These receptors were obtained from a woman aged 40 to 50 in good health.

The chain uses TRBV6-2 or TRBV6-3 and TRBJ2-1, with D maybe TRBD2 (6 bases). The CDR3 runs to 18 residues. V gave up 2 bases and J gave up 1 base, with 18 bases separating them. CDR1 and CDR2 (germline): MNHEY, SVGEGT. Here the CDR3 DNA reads TGTGCCAGCAGTTACACCTTTCAGGGAGGAAATTCCTACAATGAGCAGTTCTTC. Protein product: CASSYTFQGGNSYNEQFF.

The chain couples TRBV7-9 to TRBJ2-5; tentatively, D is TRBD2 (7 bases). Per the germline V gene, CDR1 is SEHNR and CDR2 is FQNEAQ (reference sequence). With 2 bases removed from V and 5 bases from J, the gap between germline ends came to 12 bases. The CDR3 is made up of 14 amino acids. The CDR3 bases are TGTGCCAGCAGCTTATACAGGGAGGGGGAGACCCAGTACTTC. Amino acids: CASSLYREGETQYF.

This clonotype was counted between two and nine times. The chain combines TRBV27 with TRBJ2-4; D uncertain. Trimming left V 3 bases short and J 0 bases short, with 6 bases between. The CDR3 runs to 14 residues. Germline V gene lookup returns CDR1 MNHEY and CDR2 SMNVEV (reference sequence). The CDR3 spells CASSLGKAKNIQYF. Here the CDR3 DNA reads TGTGCCAGCAGTTTGGGGAAAGCCAAAAACATTCAGTACTTC.

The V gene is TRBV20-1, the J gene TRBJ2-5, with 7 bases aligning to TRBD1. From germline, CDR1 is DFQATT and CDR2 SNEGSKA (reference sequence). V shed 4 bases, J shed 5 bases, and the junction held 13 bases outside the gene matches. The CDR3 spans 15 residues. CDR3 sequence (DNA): TGCAGTGCTACCTTTACAGGGGAAGGGGCCGAGACCCAGTACTTC. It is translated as CSATFTGEGAETQYF.

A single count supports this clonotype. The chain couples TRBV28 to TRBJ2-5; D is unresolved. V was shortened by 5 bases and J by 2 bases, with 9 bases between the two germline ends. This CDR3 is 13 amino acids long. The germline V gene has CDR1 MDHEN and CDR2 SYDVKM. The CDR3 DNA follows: TGTGCCAGCAGTGCCGTTCCGCAAGAGACCCAGTACTTC. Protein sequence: CASSAVPQETQYF.

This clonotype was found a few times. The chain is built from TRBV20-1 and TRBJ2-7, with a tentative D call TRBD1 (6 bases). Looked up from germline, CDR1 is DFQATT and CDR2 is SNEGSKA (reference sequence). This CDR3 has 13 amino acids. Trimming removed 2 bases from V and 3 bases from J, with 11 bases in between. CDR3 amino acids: CSARTAGDYEQYF. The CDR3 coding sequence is TGCAGTGCTAGAACCGCAGGGGACTACGAGCAGTACTTC.

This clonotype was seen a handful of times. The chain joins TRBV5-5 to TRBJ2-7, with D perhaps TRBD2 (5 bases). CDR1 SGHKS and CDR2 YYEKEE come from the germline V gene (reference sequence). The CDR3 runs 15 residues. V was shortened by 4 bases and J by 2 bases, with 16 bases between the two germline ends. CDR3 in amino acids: CASSPETGLAYEQYF. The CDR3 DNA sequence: TGTGCCAGCAGCCCAGAGACGGGGTTGGCCTACGAGCAGTACTTC.

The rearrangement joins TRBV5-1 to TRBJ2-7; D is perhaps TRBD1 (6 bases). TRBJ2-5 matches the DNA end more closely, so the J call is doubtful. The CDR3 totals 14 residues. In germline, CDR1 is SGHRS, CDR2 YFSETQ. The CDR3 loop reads CASMQGNLRETQYF. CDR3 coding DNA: TGCGCCAGCATGCAGGGGAATCTTCGAGAGACCCAGTACTTC.

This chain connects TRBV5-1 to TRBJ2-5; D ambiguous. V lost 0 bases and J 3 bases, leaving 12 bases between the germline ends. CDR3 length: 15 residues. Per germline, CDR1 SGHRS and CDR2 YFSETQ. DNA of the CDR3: TGCGCCAGCAGCTTGGCCCCCCGAAACGAAGAGACCCAGTACTTC. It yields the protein CASSLAPRNEETQYF. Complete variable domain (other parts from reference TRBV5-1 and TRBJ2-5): KAGVTQTPRYLIKTRGQQVTLSCSPISGHRSVSWYQQTPGQGLQFLFEYFSETQRNKGNFPGRFSGRQFSNSRSEMNVSTLELGDSALYLCASSLAPRNEETQYFGPGTRLLVL.

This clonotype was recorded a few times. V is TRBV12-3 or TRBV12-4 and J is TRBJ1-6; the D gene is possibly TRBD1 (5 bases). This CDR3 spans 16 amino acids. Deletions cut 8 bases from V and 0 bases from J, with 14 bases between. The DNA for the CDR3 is TGTGCCAGCGCGGCAACTGACAGCTCCTATAATTCACCCCTCCACTTT. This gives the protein CASAATDSSYNSPLHF.

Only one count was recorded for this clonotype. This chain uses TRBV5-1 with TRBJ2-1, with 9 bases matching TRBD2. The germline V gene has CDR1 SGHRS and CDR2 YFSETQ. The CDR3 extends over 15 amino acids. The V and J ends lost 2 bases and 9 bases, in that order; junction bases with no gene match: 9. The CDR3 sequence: CASSFGSSGNPEQFF. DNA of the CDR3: TGCGCCAGCAGCTTTGGTTCTAGCGGGAACCCTGAGCAGTTCTTC.

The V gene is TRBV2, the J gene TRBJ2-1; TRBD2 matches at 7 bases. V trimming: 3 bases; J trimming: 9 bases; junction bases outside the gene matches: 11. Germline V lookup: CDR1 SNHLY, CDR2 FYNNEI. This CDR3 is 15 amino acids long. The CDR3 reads CASSDGGLSRAEQFF. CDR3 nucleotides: TGTGCCAGCAGTGACGGGGGACTATCCCGCGCTGAGCAGTTCTTC.

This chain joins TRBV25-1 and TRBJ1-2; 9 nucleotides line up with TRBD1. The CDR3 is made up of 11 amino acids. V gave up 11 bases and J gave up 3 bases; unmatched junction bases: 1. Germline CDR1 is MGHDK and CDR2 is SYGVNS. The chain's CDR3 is CAGQGYYGYTF. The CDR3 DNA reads TGTGCCGGACAGGGGTACTATGGCTACACCTTC.

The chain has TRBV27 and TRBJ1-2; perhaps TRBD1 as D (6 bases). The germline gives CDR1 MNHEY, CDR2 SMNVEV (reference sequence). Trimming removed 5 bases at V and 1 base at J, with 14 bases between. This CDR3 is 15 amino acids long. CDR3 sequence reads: CASSPKGQLNYGYTF. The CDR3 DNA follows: TGTGCCAGCAGTCCCAAGGGACAACTTAACTATGGCTACACCTTC.

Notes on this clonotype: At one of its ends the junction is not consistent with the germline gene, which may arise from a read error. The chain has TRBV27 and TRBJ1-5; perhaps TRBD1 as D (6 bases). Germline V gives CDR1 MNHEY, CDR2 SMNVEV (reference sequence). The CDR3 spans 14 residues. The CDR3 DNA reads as TGTGCCGGCAGTTTACAGGGTAGCAATCAGCCCCAGCATTTT. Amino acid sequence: CAGSLQGSNQPQHF.

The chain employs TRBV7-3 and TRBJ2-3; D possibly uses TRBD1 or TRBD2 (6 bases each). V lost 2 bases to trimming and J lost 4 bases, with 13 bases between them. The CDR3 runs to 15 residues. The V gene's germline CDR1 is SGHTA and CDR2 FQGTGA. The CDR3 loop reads CASSLDGGRADTQYF. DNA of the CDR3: TGTGCCAGCAGCTTAGATGGGGGGCGCGCAGATACGCAGTATTTT.

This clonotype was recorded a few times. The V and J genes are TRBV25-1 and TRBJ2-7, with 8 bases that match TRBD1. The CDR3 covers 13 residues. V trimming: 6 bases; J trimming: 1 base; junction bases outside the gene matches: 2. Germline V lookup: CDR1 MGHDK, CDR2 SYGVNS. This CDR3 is CASRGQESYEQYF. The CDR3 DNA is TGTGCCAGCAGGGGACAGGAATCCTACGAGCAGTACTTC.